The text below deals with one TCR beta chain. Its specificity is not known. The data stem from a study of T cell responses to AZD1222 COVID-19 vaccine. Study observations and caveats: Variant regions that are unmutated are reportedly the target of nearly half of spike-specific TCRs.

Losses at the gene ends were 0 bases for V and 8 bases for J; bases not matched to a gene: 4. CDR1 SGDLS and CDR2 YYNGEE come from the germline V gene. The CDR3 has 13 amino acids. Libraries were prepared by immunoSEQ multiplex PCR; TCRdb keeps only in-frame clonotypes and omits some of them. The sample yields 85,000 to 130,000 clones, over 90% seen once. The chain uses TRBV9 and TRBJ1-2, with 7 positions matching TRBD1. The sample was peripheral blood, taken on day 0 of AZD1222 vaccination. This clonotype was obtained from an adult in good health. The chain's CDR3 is CASSVGAGGGYTF. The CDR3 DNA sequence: TGTGCCAGCAGCGTAGGGGCAGGGGGAGGCTACACCTTC.